This T cell receptor (beta chain) was captured by sequencing in a study of T cell responses to AZD1222 COVID-19 vaccine. Study findings and constraints: There were repertoire samples only from the period after the peak T cell response. There were mostly white British donors and more females than males, and clonal diversity was possibly underestimated.

Only a few counts were recorded for this clone. What it binds is unknown. The method was immunoSEQ multiplex PCR; TCRdb's version includes in-frame clones alone and lacks a portion of them. The sample consists of about 39,000 clones, approximately 88% of them appearing once. This receptor was identified in an adult who received the AZD1222 COVID-19 vaccine. The sequenced sample was peripheral blood, obtained 28 days after the second AZD1222 dose.

The CDR3 region has the DNA TGTGCCAGCAGTCCCTCGGCCAAATCAACGAGGGGGCCCTACGAGCAGTACTTC. Translating it yields CASSPSAKSTRGPYEQYF. The chain uses TRBV6-2 or TRBV6-3 and TRBJ2-7; 7 nucleotides align to TRBD1. The CDR3 is made up of 18 amino acids. Germline V gene lookup returns CDR1 MNHEY and CDR2 SVGEGT. J was trimmed by 2 bases and V by 5 bases; bases with no gene match: 18.